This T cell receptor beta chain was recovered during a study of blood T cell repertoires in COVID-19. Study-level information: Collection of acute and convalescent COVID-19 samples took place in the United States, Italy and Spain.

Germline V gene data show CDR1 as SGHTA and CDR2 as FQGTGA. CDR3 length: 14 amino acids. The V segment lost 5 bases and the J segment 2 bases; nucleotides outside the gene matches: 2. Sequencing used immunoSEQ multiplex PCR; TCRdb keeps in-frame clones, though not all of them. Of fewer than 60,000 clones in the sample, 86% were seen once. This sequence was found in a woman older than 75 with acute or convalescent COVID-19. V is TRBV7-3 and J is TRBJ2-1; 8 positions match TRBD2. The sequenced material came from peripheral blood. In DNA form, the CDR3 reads TGTGCCAGCAGCCGAGCGGGAGCCTACAATGAGCAGTTCTTC. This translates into CASSRAGAYNEQFF. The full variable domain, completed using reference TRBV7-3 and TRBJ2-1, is GAGVSQTPSNKVTEKGKYVELRCDPISGHTALYWYRQSLGQGPEFLIYFQGTGAADDSGLPNDRFFAVRPEGSVSTLKIQRTERGDSAVYLCASSRAGAYNEQFFGPGTRLTVL.